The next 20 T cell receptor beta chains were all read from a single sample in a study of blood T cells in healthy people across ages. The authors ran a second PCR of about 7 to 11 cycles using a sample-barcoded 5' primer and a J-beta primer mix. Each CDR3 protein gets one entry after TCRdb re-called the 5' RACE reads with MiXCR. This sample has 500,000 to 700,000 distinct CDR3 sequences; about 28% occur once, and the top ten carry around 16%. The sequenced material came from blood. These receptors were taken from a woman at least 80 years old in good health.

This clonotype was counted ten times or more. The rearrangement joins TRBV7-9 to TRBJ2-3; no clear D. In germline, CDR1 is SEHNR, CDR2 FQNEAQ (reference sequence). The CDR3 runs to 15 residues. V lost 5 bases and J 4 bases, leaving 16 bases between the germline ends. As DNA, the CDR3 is TGTGCCAGCAGCCTACCGGGCCAGAAGGCAGATACGCAGTATTTT. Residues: CASSLPGQKADTQYF. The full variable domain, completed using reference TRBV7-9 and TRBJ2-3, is DTGVSQNPRHKITKRGQNVTFRCDPISEHNRLYWYRQTLGQGPEFLTYFQNEAQLEKSRLLSDRFSAERPKGSFSTLEIQRTEQGDSAMYLCASSLPGQKADTQYFGPGTRLTVL.

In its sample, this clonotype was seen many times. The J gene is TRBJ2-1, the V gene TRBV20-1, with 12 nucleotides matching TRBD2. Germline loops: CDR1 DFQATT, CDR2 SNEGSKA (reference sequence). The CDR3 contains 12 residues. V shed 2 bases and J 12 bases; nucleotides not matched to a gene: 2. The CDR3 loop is CSARSSGGGQFF. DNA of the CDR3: TGCAGTGCTAGATCTAGCGGGGGGGGGCAGTTCTTC.

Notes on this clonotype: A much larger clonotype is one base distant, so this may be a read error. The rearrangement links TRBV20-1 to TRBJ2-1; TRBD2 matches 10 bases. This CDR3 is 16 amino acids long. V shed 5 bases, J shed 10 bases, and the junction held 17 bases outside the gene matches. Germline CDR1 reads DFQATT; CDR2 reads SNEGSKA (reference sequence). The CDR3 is CSAGAGWTSGGREQFF. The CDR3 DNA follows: TGCAGTGCTGGCGCAGGTTGGACTAGCGGTGGCCGGGAGCAGTTCTTC.

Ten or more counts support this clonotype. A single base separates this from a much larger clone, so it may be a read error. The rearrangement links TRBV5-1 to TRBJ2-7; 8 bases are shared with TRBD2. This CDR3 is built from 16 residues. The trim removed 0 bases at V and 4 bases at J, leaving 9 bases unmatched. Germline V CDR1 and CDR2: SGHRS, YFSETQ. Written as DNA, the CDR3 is TGCGCCAGCAGCTTGGACGAGGGACTAGACAGGTACGAGCAGTACTTC. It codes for CASSLDEGLDRYEQYF.

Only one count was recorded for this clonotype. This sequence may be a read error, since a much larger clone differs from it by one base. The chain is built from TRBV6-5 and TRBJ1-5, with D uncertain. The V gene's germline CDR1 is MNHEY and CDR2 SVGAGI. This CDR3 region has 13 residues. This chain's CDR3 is CAGSYSPSQPQHF. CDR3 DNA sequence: TGTGCCGGCAGTTACTCGCCCTCGCAGCCCCAGCATTTT.

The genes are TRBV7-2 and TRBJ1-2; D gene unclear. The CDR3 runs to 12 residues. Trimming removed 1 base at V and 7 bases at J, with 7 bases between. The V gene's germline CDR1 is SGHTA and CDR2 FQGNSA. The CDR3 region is CASSLELRGYTF. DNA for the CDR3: TGTGCCAGCAGCTTAGAGCTGCGTGGCTACACCTTC.

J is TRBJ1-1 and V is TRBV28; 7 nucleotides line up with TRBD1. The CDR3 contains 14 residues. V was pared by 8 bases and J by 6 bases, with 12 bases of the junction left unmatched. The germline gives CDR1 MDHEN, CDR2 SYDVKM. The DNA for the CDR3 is TGTGCCAGCTACTTGCCGGGGCAGGGGGCTGAAGCTTTCTTT. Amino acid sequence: CASYLPGQGAEAFF.

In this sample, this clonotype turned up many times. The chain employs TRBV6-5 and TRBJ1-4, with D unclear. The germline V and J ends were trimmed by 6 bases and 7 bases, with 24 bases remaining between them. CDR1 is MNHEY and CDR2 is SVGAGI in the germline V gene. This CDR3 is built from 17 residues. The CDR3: CASSTPRTRGSGEKLFF. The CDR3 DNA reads TGTGCCAGCAGCACCCCGCGGACCCGAGGGAGTGGTGAAAAACTGTTTTTT.

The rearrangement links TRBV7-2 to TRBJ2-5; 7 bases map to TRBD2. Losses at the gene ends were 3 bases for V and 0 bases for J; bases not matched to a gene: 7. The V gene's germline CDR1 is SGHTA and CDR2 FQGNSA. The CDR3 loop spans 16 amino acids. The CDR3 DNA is TGTGCCAGCAGCTTTTATGGGCGGGGGTACCAAGAGACCCAGTACTTC. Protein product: CASSFYGRGYQETQYF.

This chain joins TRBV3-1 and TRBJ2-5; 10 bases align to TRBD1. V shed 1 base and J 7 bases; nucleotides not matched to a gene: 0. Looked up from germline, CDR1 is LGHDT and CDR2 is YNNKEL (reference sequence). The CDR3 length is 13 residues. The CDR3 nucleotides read TGTGCCAGCAGCCAAGGGACAGGGGGGACCCAGTACTTC. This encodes CASSQGTGGTQYF.

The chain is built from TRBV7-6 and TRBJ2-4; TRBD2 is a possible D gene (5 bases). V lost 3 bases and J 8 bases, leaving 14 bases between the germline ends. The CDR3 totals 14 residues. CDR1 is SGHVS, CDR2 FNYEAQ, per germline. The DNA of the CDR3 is TGTGCCAGCAGCTTTGCCGGGAACCAGGACATTCAGTACTTC. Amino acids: CASSFAGNQDIQYF.

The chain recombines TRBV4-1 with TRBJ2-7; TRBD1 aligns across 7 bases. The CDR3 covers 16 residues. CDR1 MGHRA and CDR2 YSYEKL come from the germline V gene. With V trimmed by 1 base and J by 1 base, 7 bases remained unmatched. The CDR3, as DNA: TGCGCCAGCAGCCAAGGCCTCCGGGACAGATCCTACGAGCAGTACTTC. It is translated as CASSQGLRDRSYEQYF.

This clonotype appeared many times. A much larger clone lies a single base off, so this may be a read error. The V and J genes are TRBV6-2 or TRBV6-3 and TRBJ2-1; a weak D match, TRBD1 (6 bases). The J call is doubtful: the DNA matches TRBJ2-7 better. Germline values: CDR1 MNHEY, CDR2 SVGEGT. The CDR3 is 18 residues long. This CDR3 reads CASSYQGHGVGSYNEQYF. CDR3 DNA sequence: TGTGCCAGCAGTTACCAGGGGCATGGGGTGGGCTCCTACAATGAGCAGTACTTC.

This CDR3 reads CASSYQTGKGMNTEAFF. The CDR3 DNA follows: TGTGCCAGCAGTTACCAGACAGGGAAAGGGATGAACACTGAAGCTTTCTTT. The V call is TRBV6-2 or TRBV6-3, the J call TRBJ1-1, with 7 bases aligning to TRBD1. CDR3 size: 17 residues. J lost 0 bases, V lost 2 bases, and 9 bases had no gene match. Germline V CDR1 and CDR2: MNHEY, SVGEGT.

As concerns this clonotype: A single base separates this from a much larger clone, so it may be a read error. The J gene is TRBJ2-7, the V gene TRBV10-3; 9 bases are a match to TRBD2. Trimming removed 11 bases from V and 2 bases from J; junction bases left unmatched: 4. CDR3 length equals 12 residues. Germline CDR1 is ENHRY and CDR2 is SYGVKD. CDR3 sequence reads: CAAGTSPYEQYF. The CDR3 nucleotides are TGTGCCGCCGGGACTAGCCCCTACGAGCAGTACTTC.

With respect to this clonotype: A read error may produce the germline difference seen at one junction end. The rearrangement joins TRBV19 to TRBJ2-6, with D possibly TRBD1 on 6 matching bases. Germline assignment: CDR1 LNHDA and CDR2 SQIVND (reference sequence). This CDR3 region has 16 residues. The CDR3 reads CASSPGQPSGANVRTF. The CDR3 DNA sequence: TGTGCCAGTAGTCCAGGACAGCCCTCTGGGGCCAACGTCCGGACTTTC. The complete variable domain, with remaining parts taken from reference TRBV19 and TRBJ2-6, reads DGGITQSPKYLFRKEGQNVTLSCEQNLNHDAMYWYRQDPGQGLRLIYYSQIVNDFQKGDIAEGYSVSREKKESFPLTVTSAQKNPTAFYLCASSPGQPSGANVRTFGAGSRLTVL.

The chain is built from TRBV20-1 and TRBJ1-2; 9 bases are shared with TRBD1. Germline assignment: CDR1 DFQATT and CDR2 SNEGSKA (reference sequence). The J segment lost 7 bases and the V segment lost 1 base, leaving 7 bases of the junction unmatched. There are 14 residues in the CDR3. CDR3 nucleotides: TGCAGTGCTAGAGGTGCCCGGGACAGGGCTGGCTACACCTTC. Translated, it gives CSARGARDRAGYTF.

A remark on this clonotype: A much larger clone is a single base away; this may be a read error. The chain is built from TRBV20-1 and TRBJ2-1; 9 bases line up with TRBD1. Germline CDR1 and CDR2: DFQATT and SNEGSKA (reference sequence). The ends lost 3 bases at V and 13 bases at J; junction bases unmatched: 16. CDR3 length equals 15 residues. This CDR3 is CSASLPGTGMETQFF. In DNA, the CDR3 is TGCAGTGCTAGCCTCCCCGGGACAGGGATGGAGACCCAGTTCTTC.

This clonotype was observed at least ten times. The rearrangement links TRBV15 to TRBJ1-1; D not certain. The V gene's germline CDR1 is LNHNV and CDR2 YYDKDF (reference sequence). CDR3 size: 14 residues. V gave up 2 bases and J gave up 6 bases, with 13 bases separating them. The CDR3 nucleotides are TGTGCCACCAGCAGAACAGCGGCTGTACCTGAAGCTTTCTTT. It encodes CATSRTAAVPEAFF.

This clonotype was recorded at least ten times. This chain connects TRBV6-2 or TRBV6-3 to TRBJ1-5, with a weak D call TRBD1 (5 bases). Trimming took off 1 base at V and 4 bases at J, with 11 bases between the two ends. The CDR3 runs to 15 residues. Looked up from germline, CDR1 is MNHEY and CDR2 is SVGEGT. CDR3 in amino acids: CASSYFDGGNQPQHF. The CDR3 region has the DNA TGTGCCAGCAGTTACTTTGACGGGGGAAATCAGCCCCAGCATTTT.